The 30 T cell receptor beta chains reported below all come from one sample, sequenced in a study of regulatory T cells in long-lasting Graves disease. With iRepertoire HTBI primers and Arm-PCR of CDR3 regions, TCR beta libraries were built. TCRdb independently ran MiXCR on the multiplex PCR reads; one entry per CDR3 protein. The sample contains some 450,000 distinct CDR3 sequences, less than 20% of which appear only once. Documented time point: newly diagnosed GD, antithyroid drugs for less than 3 months. PBMC-derived RNA was used for the TCR library. The same specimen was also included in a second study, on T cells in Graves' hyperthyroidism and ophthalmopathy.

Sequences were derived from peripheral blood mononuclear cells (PBMCs), sampled at new diagnosis, from a patient treated with antithyroid drugs. The source is a woman in her twenties or thirties with Graves disease.

The chain employs TRBV15 and TRBJ1-5; D not certain. V lost 1 base, J lost 3 bases, and 7 bases lay in between. The CDR3 length is 14 residues. CDR1 and CDR2 from the germline V gene are LNHNV and YYDKDF (reference sequence). CDR3 coding DNA: TGTGCCACCAGCAGAGGTCGGGACAATCAGCCCCAGCATTTT. Translating it yields CATSRGRDNQPQHF.

J is TRBJ1-1 and V is TRBV6-5, with D possibly being TRBD1 (6 bases). The CDR3 has 14 amino acids. V dropped 8 bases and J dropped 0 bases, with 13 bases sitting between them. Germline CDR1 MNHEY, CDR2 SVGAGI. The CDR3 nucleotides read TGTGCCAGCGGTTGGACAGCCGTGAACACTGAAGCTTTCTTT. This encodes CASGWTAVNTEAFF.

This clonotype was counted ten times or more. This chain links TRBV29-1 with TRBJ2-7; 8 bases line up with TRBD2. J gave up 2 bases and V 4 bases, and 7 bases lay outside the gene matches. Germline CDR1 and CDR2: SQVTM and ANQGSEA. There are 14 residues in the CDR3. CDR3 loop: CSVAGLESPYEQYF. The CDR3 nucleotides are TGCAGCGTTGCGGGACTAGAAAGTCCCTACGAGCAGTACTTC.

This chain's CDR3 is CASSARRGGRSRFGNQPQHF. CDR3 nucleotide sequence: TGTGCCAGTAGTGCCCGTCGAGGAGGGCGGTCTCGTTTTGGCAATCAGCCCCAGCATTTT. The chain couples TRBV19 to TRBJ1-5; D is undetermined. The CDR3 runs to 20 residues. CDR1 LNHDA and CDR2 SQIVND come from the germline V gene (reference sequence). The germline V and J ends were trimmed by 5 bases and 2 bases, with 28 bases remaining between them.

This clonotype was observed a few times. Possible read error: a much larger clone is one base away. The rearrangement links TRBV20-1 to TRBJ2-7, with D hard to call. The CDR3 totals 11 residues. Germline V CDR1 and CDR2: DFQATT, SNEGSKA (reference sequence). V lost 4 bases, J lost 5 bases, and 9 bases lay in between. In DNA form, the CDR3 reads TGCAGTGCTACCAGACGAGACGAGCAGTACTTC. Amino acids: CSATRRDEQYF.

The gene calls are TRBV13 and TRBJ1-1; possible D gene TRBD1, 5 bases. Trimming left V 6 bases short and J 1 base short, with 12 bases between. This CDR3 has 14 amino acids. Per germline, CDR1 PRHDT and CDR2 FYEKMQ (reference sequence). The chain's CDR3 is CASRARQGNTEAFF. CDR3 coding DNA: TGTGCCAGCAGAGCCCGGCAGGGGAACACTGAAGCTTTCTTT.

This clonotype was observed many times. The rearrangement joins TRBV4-3 to TRBJ1-1; D is perhaps TRBD1 (6 bases). V was shortened by 7 bases and J by 1 base, with 22 bases between the two germline ends. The length of the CDR3 is 17 residues. CDR1 is LGHNA, CDR2 YSLEER, per germline. CDR3 sequence reads: CASTFSRGGWGNTEAFF. CDR3 in DNA: TGCGCCAGCACCTTCTCGAGAGGGGGTTGGGGGAACACTGAAGCTTTCTTT.

This clonotype was recorded at least ten times. V usage is TRBV19 and J usage is TRBJ2-1; the D gene is possibly TRBD2 (5 bases). There are 14 residues in the CDR3. V lost 7 bases to trimming and J lost 8 bases, with 18 bases between them. Germline loops: CDR1 LNHDA, CDR2 SQIVND (reference sequence). In nucleotides, the CDR3 is TGTGCCAGTACCCGGAGGATTAACGGGGATGAGCAGTTCTTC. Amino acids: CASTRRINGDEQFF.

This clonotype occurred many times. The V and J genes are TRBV20-1 and TRBJ2-3; D unresolved. Germline CDR1 DFQATT, CDR2 SNEGSKA (reference sequence). Trimming removed 4 bases at V and 5 bases at J, with 19 bases between. The CDR3 totals 15 residues. The CDR3 region is CSATTPEEIGDTQYF. CDR3 DNA sequence: TGCAGTGCTACCACACCCGAGGAGATCGGAGATACGCAGTATTTT.

This clonotype has just a few counts. The chain links TRBV12-3 or TRBV12-4 to TRBJ2-2; perhaps TRBD2 as D (6 bases). V shed 7 bases and J shed 3 bases, with 18 bases lying between them. The CDR3 is 16 amino acids. The DNA for the CDR3 is TGTGCCAGCATCTCGGGTGCCGGGGACTACACCGGGGAGCTGTTTTTT. This sequence encodes CASISGAGDYTGELFF.

This clonotype was observed at least ten times. The rearrangement links TRBV11-2 to TRBJ2-3, with TRBD2 matching over 11 bases. Germline lookup yields CDR1 SGHAT and CDR2 FQNNGV. J gave up 6 bases and V 3 bases, and 8 bases lay outside the gene matches. CDR3 length: 16 amino acids. The CDR3 spells CASSFRLAGGADTQYF. DNA for the CDR3: TGTGCCAGCAGCTTCCGCCTAGCGGGAGGAGCGGATACGCAGTATTTT.

V and J are TRBV3-1 and TRBJ2-5; possibly TRBD1 for D (6 bases). Trimming left V 6 bases short and J 7 bases short, with 15 bases between. Germline V gene lookup returns CDR1 LGHDT and CDR2 YNNKEL (reference sequence). This CDR3 is built from 13 residues. This chain's CDR3 is CASSESPRGTQYF. The CDR3 DNA is TGTGCCAGCAGTGAGTCTCCCAGGGGGACCCAGTACTTC.

This clonotype was recorded many times. V usage is TRBV2 and J usage is TRBJ1-1; possible D gene TRBD1, 5 bases. With 11 bases removed from V and 0 bases from J, the gap between germline ends came to 13 bases. Germline V gene lookup returns CDR1 SNHLY and CDR2 FYNNEI. This CDR3 is 13 amino acids long. CDR3 nucleotides: TGTGCCGTACGGGACTCCATGAACACTGAAGCTTTCTTT. Its translation: CAVRDSMNTEAFF.

In its sample, this clonotype was seen many times. The chain couples TRBV7-9 to TRBJ2-1, with 10 bases fitting TRBD2. Germline trimming cut 8 bases from V and 4 bases from J; bases unmatched to any gene: 17. This CDR3 is built from 18 residues. Germline CDR1 is SEHNR and CDR2 is FQNEAQ (reference sequence). The CDR3 sequence: CASREMPSGSLMYNEQFF. In nucleotides, the CDR3 is TGTGCCAGCCGGGAGATGCCTAGCGGGAGTCTGATGTACAATGAGCAGTTCTTC. Filled out from reference TRBV7-9 and TRBJ2-1, the complete variable domain reads DTGVSQNPRHKITKRGQNVTFRCDPISEHNRLYWYRQTLGQGPEFLTYFQNEAQLEKSRLLSDRFSAERPKGSFSTLEIQRTEQGDSAMYLCASREMPSGSLMYNEQFFGPGTRLTVL.

This clonotype was observed many times. The J gene is TRBJ2-1, the V gene TRBV28; tentatively, D is TRBD2 (6 bases). Between the trimmed V and J ends, which lost 7 bases and 4 bases, there was a span of 14 bases. The CDR3 spans 14 residues. The germline V gene has CDR1 MDHEN and CDR2 SYDVKM. CDR3: CASNRRAEYNEQFF. Written as DNA, the CDR3 is TGTGCCAGCAATAGGAGGGCCGAATACAATGAGCAGTTCTTC.

Ten or more counts support this clonotype. The J gene is TRBJ1-2, the V gene TRBV11-2; no clear D. Germline V lookup: CDR1 SGHAT, CDR2 FQNNGV. V lost 0 bases, J lost 8 bases, and 10 bases lay in between. This CDR3 is built from 13 residues. In nucleotides, the CDR3 is TGTGCCAGCAGCTTAGAACTGCAGAGCGGCTACACCTTC. Amino acid sequence: CASSLELQSGYTF.

This clonotype was observed a single time. A read error may be the cause here, since a much bigger clone is one base away. This sequence joins TRBV3-1 and TRBJ1-1; unclear D gene. The CDR3 loop spans 12 amino acids. Germline values: CDR1 LGHDT, CDR2 YNNKEL (reference sequence). The chain's CDR3 is CASVGSRRMVIF. DNA of the CDR3: TGTGCCAGCGTGGGGTCCAGGAGGATGGTGATCTTT.

This clonotype was counted many times. The chain combines TRBV2 with TRBJ2-2, with D possibly matching TRBD2 (6 bases). There are 15 residues in the CDR3. V shed 7 bases and J shed 5 bases, with 17 bases lying between them. Germline loops: CDR1 SNHLY, CDR2 FYNNEI. The DNA for the CDR3 is TGTGCCAGCAACCCTATCTCCGGGGGAACCGGGGAGCTGTTTTTT. Amino acid sequence: CASNPISGGTGELFF.

Ten or more counts support this clonotype. The rearrangement links TRBV15 to TRBJ2-7; weak D call: TRBD2 (6 bases). The CDR3 covers 15 residues. Trimming took 5 bases from V and 0 from J, leaving 14 bases between them. Germline assignment: CDR1 LNHNV and CDR2 YYDKDF (reference sequence). The CDR3 DNA follows: TGTGCCACCAGCCGAGGGCGGGATGGCTCCTACGAGCAGTACTTC. Translating it yields CATSRGRDGSYEQYF.

Comments on this clonotype: This may stem from a read error, because a much larger clone lies one nucleotide away. The rearrangement uses TRBV7-6 and TRBJ2-1; possibly TRBD1 for D (6 bases). CDR3 length equals 15 residues. Per germline, CDR1 SGHVS and CDR2 FNYEAQ. This CDR3 reads CASSHRTGNPNGQFF. CDR3 sequence (DNA): TGTGCCAGCAGCCATCGAACAGGGAATCCCAATGGGCAGTTCTTC.

This clonotype was seen many times. The chain combines TRBV15 with TRBJ1-2; D ambiguous. The CDR3 is 14 amino acids. Germline CDR1 LNHNV, CDR2 YYDKDF (reference sequence). V was clipped by 0 bases and J by 8 bases, with 13 bases between them. This CDR3 is CATSRDPKGDGYTF. In DNA, the CDR3 is TGTGCCACCAGCAGAGATCCGAAGGGCGACGGCTACACCTTC.

The rearrangement uses TRBV6-1 and TRBJ1-6; no clear D. Germline CDR1 reads MNHNS; CDR2 reads SASEGT. The V and J ends lost 6 bases and 5 bases respectively, with 5 bases between them. This CDR3 contains 12 residues. Here the CDR3 reads CASSADNSPLHF. CDR3 in DNA: TGTGCCAGCAGCGCGGATAATTCACCCCTCCACTTT.

This clonotype was recorded at least ten times. The V gene is TRBV5-1, the J gene TRBJ2-6; D call uncertain. Germline V gene data show CDR1 as SGHRS and CDR2 as YFSETQ. Trimming pared 0 bases from V and 0 bases from J, leaving 10 bases between. There are 17 residues in the CDR3. CDR3 sequence (DNA): TGCGCCAGCAGCTTGGTAGGGCCAAACTCTGGGGCCAACGTCCTGACTTTC. This sequence encodes CASSLVGPNSGANVLTF. The variable domain in full, with the rest retrieved from reference TRBV5-1 and TRBJ2-6, is KAGVTQTPRYLIKTRGQQVTLSCSPISGHRSVSWYQQTPGQGLQFLFEYFSETQRNKGNFPGRFSGRQFSNSRSEMNVSTLELGDSALYLCASSLVGPNSGANVLTFGAGSRLTVL.

This clonotype was detected many times. V usage is TRBV14 and J usage is TRBJ2-3; no clear D gene. The CDR3 loop spans 13 amino acids. Trimming cost V 9 bases and J 6 bases, with 16 bases left between them. Germline V gene data show CDR1 as SGHDN and CDR2 as FVKESK. CDR3 sequence (DNA): TGTGCCAGTCGGAAAACTCCCCTCGATACGCAGTATTTT. It translates to CASRKTPLDTQYF.

The sample holds a few counts of this clonotype. The CDR3 does not end in the conserved phenylalanine or tryptophan, so this is likely a read error. The chain carries TRBV6-2 or TRBV6-3 and TRBJ2-3; 10 bases agree with TRBD2. The junction had 11 bases not matched to a gene; V was cut back by 5 bases and J by 9 bases. The germline V gene encodes CDR1 MNHEY and CDR2 SVGEGT. The CDR3 length is 15 residues. In nucleotides, the CDR3 is TGTGCCAGCAGTGTGGCTAGCGGGAGCCGAGGCACGCAGTATTTG. Protein: CASSVASGSRGTQYL.

This clonotype was counted a few times. The chain employs TRBV19 and TRBJ1-1; unclear D gene. The CDR3 runs 16 residues. Germline loops: CDR1 LNHDA, CDR2 SQIVND (reference sequence). With 0 bases removed from V and 0 bases from J, the gap between germline ends came to 11 bases. The CDR3 reads CASSIDPELVNTEAFF. CDR3 sequence (DNA): TGTGCCAGTAGTATAGATCCGGAATTAGTGAACACTGAAGCTTTCTTT.

The chain uses TRBV6-2 or TRBV6-3 and TRBJ2-1; D remains ambiguous. The V end was cut by 4 bases, the J end by 7 bases, with 14 bases between. The CDR3 has 14 amino acids. Germline assignment: CDR1 MNHEY and CDR2 SVGEGT. CDR3 nucleotide sequence: TGTGCCAGCAGTTCTGATATTTGGCAAAATGAGCAGTTCTTC. Translation: CASSSDIWQNEQFF.

In this sample, this clonotype turned up many times. The J gene is TRBJ2-1, the V gene TRBV6-1, with D perhaps matching TRBD1 (5 bases). Germline assignment: CDR1 MNHNS and CDR2 SASEGT. Trimming removed 6 bases from V and 4 bases from J, with 10 bases in between. This CDR3 has 13 amino acids. The CDR3 sequence: CASRQTDYNEQFF. The CDR3, as DNA: TGTGCCAGCAGGCAGACAGATTACAATGAGCAGTTCTTC.

This clonotype was recorded at least ten times. The V call is TRBV12-3 or TRBV12-4, the J call TRBJ2-3, with D hard to call. This CDR3 region has 13 residues. V lost 3 bases, J lost 4 bases, and 8 bases lay in between. The DNA for the CDR3 is TGTGCCAGCAGTTTGATGGACGCAGATACGCAGTATTTT. This sequence encodes CASSLMDADTQYF.

This clonotype was recorded many times. The chain employs TRBV20-1 and TRBJ2-1; TRBD2 aligns across 15 bases. V was clipped by 5 bases and J by 3 bases; unmatched bases: 5. The CDR3 extends over 16 amino acids. Germline-derived CDR1 and CDR2 are DFQATT and SNEGSKA (reference sequence). The CDR3: CSAQGLAGGDYNEQFF. In DNA, the CDR3 is TGCAGTGCTCAAGGACTAGCGGGAGGGGACTACAATGAGCAGTTCTTC.